Sequencing of this TCR beta chain was carried out in a study of cytomegalovirus exposure and HLA in healthy donors. Study findings and constraints: Specific recognition of CMV antigens was confirmed in vitro for a few chains (all CMV-associated).

Clones were read by immunoSEQ multiplex PCR, and TCRdb kept only the in-frame ones, dropping some. The table records roughly 200,000 clones, about nine tenths of them present only once. Germline CDR1 and CDR2: SGHNT and YENEEA. The V end was cut by 4 bases, the J end by 2 bases, with 14 bases between. The CDR3 has 15 residues. A remark on this clone: Antigen specificity is unknown.

The source is a man aged 25 to 45 in good health and CMV-seropositive. Sequencing used PBMCs. This sequence joins TRBV11-3 and TRBJ1-2; the D gene is possibly TRBD1 (5 bases). CDR3 nucleotides: TGTGCCAGCAGCTCCTGGCAGACAGAAAACTATGGCTACACCTTC. Amino acids: CASSSWQTENYGYTF.